The sequence of this TCR beta chain was determined in a study of early stage breast cancer tumors. Study-wide background: Eight ER+/PR+/HER2- tumors were invasive ductal; four were invasive lobular. Findings of the study overall: Blood repertoires resembled normal breast more than tumor. Enriched TCRB sequences shared across patients were mostly commonly generated sequences. Tumors had approximately 2.6-fold higher T cell density and higher clonality than adjacent normal breast tissue.

Profiling relied on immunoSEQ multiplex PCR, and the TCRdb table lists in-frame clones only, not all of them. The sample carries about 30,000 clones, approximately 72% recorded once. CDR3 length equals 14 residues. V shed 1 base and J shed 0 bases, with 7 bases lying between them. Germline assignment: CDR1 SEHNR and CDR2 FQNEAQ (reference sequence). Regarding this clone: Its antigen is as yet unknown.

This chain uses TRBV7-9 with TRBJ2-7; D is undetermined. The sequence was obtained from a person between 50 and 60 years old with breast cancer. Sequencing used blood. The CDR3 loop is CASSLDSYSYEQYF. In DNA, the CDR3 is TGTGCCAGCAGCTTAGATTCGTACTCCTACGAGCAGTACTTC.